This T cell receptor (beta chain) was captured in a study of blood T cell repertoires in COVID-19. Study background: From the United States, Italy and Spain came samples of acute and convalescent COVID-19. Sample material is recorded as cDNA or gDNA derived from T cells, B-cell-depleted T cells, or PBMCs.

Clones were sequenced by immunoSEQ multiplex PCR, and TCRdb holds only the in-frame ones, with some missing. Of about 130,000 clones in the sample, roughly 77% are singletons; the top ten hold 4.5% to 5%. The CDR3 spans 15 residues. V dropped 2 bases and J dropped 8 bases, with 15 bases sitting between them. Germline CDR1 and CDR2: MNHNY and SVGAGI (reference sequence). Enrolment of Seattle patients took place during active infection, and they were followed longitudinally. This TCR was recovered from a woman aged 70-85 years with COVID-19, enrolled during active disease. Sequencing used peripheral blood. V is TRBV6-6 and J is TRBJ1-4, with D tentatively TRBD1 (5 bases). In DNA form, the CDR3 reads TGTGCCAGCAGTTACCTTTCCGGGGCGGGGGAAAAACTGTTTTTT. Translation gives CASSYLSGAGEKLFF.